The T cell receptor beta chain described here comes from a study of CD8+CD57+ T cells in acquired aplastic anemia. Overall study: Sorted CD4+ and CD8+ cells gave an average of about 3.4 ug of DNA. Study outcomes and limitations: Overlap between patients and controls comprised almost 30 CD8+ CDR3 sequences. Patients did not significantly differ from controls in CD8+ Simpson's diversity.

An expansion of CD8+CD57+ cells by flow cytometry had been shown in patients chosen for sequencing. CDR1 and CDR2 from the germline V gene are MNHEY and SMNVEV (reference sequence). There are 15 residues in the CDR3. V shed 5 bases and J shed 0 bases, with 11 bases lying between them. The table lists this clonotype with many counts. Antigen unknown. CDR3 and TCR beta VDJ profiling relied on genomic DNA as the template. TCRdb re-analysed the reads in MiXCR, keeping a single row per CDR3 protein. The table records about 150,000 distinct CDR3 sequences, roughly 49% of them present only once. The sequenced sample was sorted CD4+, CD8+, or CD8+CD57+ T cells (not recorded which) from PBMCs. The sequence derives from a human donor with aplastic anemia. V usage is TRBV27 and J usage is TRBJ1-5; D ambiguous. This chain's CDR3 is CASSSGMGSNQPQHF. The CDR3 nucleotides read TGTGCCAGCAGTAGCGGGATGGGTAGCAATCAGCCCCAGCATTTT.